Listed below are T cell receptor beta chains from one sample, sequenced in a study of shared clonotypes between healthy human individuals. Libraries were prepared by immunoSEQ multiplex PCR; TCRdb keeps only in-frame clonotypes and omits some of them. The sample holds about 700,000 clones, around 90% seen once. Sequenced sample: naive CD8+ T cells sorted from blood. The receptors were gathered from a man aged 25-45 years in good health. Both conserved end residues are part of each CDR3. Fields, in order: V gene, J gene, D gene, clone size, CDR3 DNA, CDR3 protein. A D gene is named only where the DNA matches it firmly. The size of a clone is reported for some rows only, either as once, few or many, or as a class for expanded clones.

TRBV5-4	TRBJ2-2	TRBD2	-	TGTGCCAGCAGCTGGGAACTAGCGCTGTCGAACACCGGGGAGCTGTTTTTT	CASSWELALSNTGELFF
TRBV7-8	TRBJ1-5	-	-	TGTGCCAGCAGCTTAGAGGCAGAGCATCAGCCCCAGCATTTT	CASSLEAEHQPQHF
TRBV28	TRBJ2-1	-	-	TGTGCCAGCCTCGACCCTGTTCCAACTAGAACAGGGTCGGCCGTCAATGAGCAGTTCTTC	CASLDPVPTRTGSAVNEQFF
TRBV7-9	TRBJ1-2	-	once	TGTGCCAGTAGGGCTTTGGACTATGGCTACACCTTC	CASRALDYGYTF
TRBV29-1	TRBJ2-1	TRBD2	-	TGCAGCGTTTCCGGGACTAGCGATTACAATGAGCAGTTCTTC	CSVSGTSDYNEQFF
TRBV19	TRBJ1-1	-	-	TGTGCCAGTAGTATAGATGGAGGCACTGAAGCTTTCTTT	CASSIDGGTEAFF
TRBV4-1	TRBJ2-7	TRBD2	-	TGCGCCAGCAGCCAAGTAATGGGGGGGTACGAGCAGTACTTC	CASSQVMGGYEQYF
TRBV7-9	TRBJ2-7	-	-	TGTGCCAGCAGCTTAGGAGGACACTACGAGCAGTACTTC	CASSLGGHYEQYF
TRBV28	TRBJ2-7	-	-	TGTGCCAGCAGGCCTCGAGGGGGGGCCTACGAGCAGTACTTC	CASRPRGGAYEQYF
TRBV9	TRBJ2-1	TRBD2	few	TGTGCCAGCTGGCCGGGGGGGTCCAGCTCCTACAATGAGCAGTTCTTC	CASWPGGSSSYNEQFF
TRBV27	TRBJ2-3	-	-	TGTGCCAGCAGTTTCCTGGATACAGATACGCAGTATTTT	CASSFLDTDTQYF
TRBV28	TRBJ2-3	-	-	TGTGCCAGCAGTTATAGTACCACAGATACGCAGTATTTT	CASSYSTTDTQYF
TRBV7-9	TRBJ2-3	-	-	TGTGCCAGCAGCCTCCCGTGGTCGGATACGCAGTATTTT	CASSLPWSDTQYF
TRBV4-3	TRBJ1-2	TRBD1	-	TGCGCCAGCAGCCAAGACGGGACAGGAGGAGAGCGTGGCTACACCTTC	CASSQDGTGGERGYTF
TRBV5-8	TRBJ2-3	TRBD1	-	TGTGCCAGCAGCTTGTTACAGGGGGCTATAGATACGCAGTATTTT	CASSLLQGAIDTQYF
TRBV7-9	TRBJ2-7	-	-	TGTGCCAGCAGCTTAGCGGGTGAGACAGCCTACGAGCAGTACTTC	CASSLAGETAYEQYF
TRBV6-5	TRBJ1-1	-	-	TGTGCCAGCAGTTACTCGGCCGGGACCAGGCTCTTCTTT	CASSYSAGTRLFF
TRBV5-8	TRBJ2-7	TRBD1	-	TGTGCCAGCAGCTTGGTGGCGGACAGGTACGAGCAGTACTTC	CASSLVADRYEQYF
TRBV28	TRBJ1-2	-	-	TGTGCCAGCAGTGCGAGCAGGGTATTCGGCTACACCTTC	CASSASRVFGYTF
TRBV15	TRBJ2-7	TRBD1	-	TGTGCCACCAGCAGGTCCGGGACAGGGGTTTACTACGAGCAGTACTTC	CATSRSGTGVYYEQYF
TRBV7-6	TRBJ2-2	-	-	TGTGCCAGCAGCTTAGCCCGTTGGATGAACACCGGGGAGCTGTTTTTT	CASSLARWMNTGELFF
TRBV7-8	TRBJ1-5	-	-	TGTGCCAGCAGCTTAGGTGACATGAGCAATCAGCCCCAGCATTTT	CASSLGDMSNQPQHF
TRBV5-6	TRBJ1-2	-	once	TGTGCCAGCATCAAGACACCTGCAGCTGGCTACACCTTC	CASIKTPAAGYTF
TRBV2	TRBJ1-5	TRBD1	-	TGTGCCAGCAGTGAAGGGCCGACAGGGGGCTTACAGCCCCAGCATTTT	CASSEGPTGGLQPQHF
TRBV11-1	TRBJ2-1	-	-	TGTGCCAGCAGCCCTCGGGACAACAACAATGAGCAGTTCTTC	CASSPRDNNNEQFF
TRBV19	TRBJ2-7	-	-	TGTGCCAGTAGTACTCCCGTAGCCAAAGGGGACTCTAGCCCCTACGAGCAGTACTTC	CASSTPVAKGDSSPYEQYF
TRBV7-8	TRBJ2-7	TRBD2	-	TGTGCCAGCAGCTTAGTGGGGCAGGGAGGGTACGAGCAGTACTTC	CASSLVGQGGYEQYF